This TCR beta chain appears in the sequencing data of a study of blood T cell repertoires in COVID-19 (TCRdb year 2020). In terms of the full investigation: Samples covering the acute and convalescent phases of COVID-19 were provided by collaborators in the United States, Italy and Spain. The material from the prospective study consisted of cDNA or gDNA derived from T cells, B-cell-depleted T cells, or PBMCs. Deeply sampled blood TCRbeta repertoires from subjects exposed to, actively infected with, or recovered from COVID-19 were included in the dataset. The repertoires were released in a freely available public database intended as a resource for research on the immune response to SARS-CoV-2. Samples came from the ongoing ImmuneRACE study (first 160 participants) plus 1,254 subjects from 6 global collaborators. A de-identified subject ID, COVID-19 status, age in years and sex were almost always included in the sample metadata. Where HLA class I and class II types were available, the types were taken from metadata supplied by the sample provider, not from assay-based typing.

The immunoSEQ Assay, a bias-controlled multiplex PCR, was used to amplify TCRbeta CDR3 regions from genomic DNA. The authors processed their data as follows. The number of nucleated cells in each sample was estimated by amplification of reference gene primers within the assay. Sequence reads were collapsed and filtered to measure the absolute abundance of every unique TCRbeta CDR3 rearrangement. For each sample, productive Simpson clonality was calculated as the square root of Simpson's diversity index across productive rearrangements. Held by TCRdb, this immuneACCESS table contains in-frame sequences only and omits some clones. Under half of the omission traces to an unresolved V gene where checked; the cause of the rest is unknown. That table is the source of V, J and clone size, and D and trimming were worked out from the DNA. This sample lists 55,000 to 70,000 clones; about 90% were detected once. The top ten clonotypes cover approximately 45% of the sample.

Results and caveats for the whole study, not just this receptor: Clinical and demographic metadata were provided uncurated, with the amount varying by source and participant.

One collaborating source in Seattle enrolled patients during active infection and followed them longitudinally through the course of disease. Each collaborating institution followed its own protocols to collect whole blood in K2EDTA tubes. For TCRbeta analysis, collaborators shipped samples in one of three forms: frozen whole blood, isolated PBMCs, or DNA extracted from either of those sample types. Spanning cysteine to phenylalanine, the CDR3 consists of 16 amino acids. The kept DNA is CDR3 alone, 48 bases in frame from the first base. CDR1 and CDR2, per the germline V gene, are MNHNS and SASEGT. Relative to germline, V is 1 base shorter and J is 2 bases shorter, with 12 bases between their ends. Points on this clone: Its target antigen remains unknown. No much larger clone exists at a distance of one base, and base qualities are not known.

Sample: peripheral blood. The sequence links TRBV6-1 to TRBJ2-1, with TRBD1 perhaps the D gene, on 5 matching bases. This receptor was taken from a woman aged 55-70 years with COVID-19, enrolled during active disease. The nucleotide sequence is TGTGCCAGCAGTGAAGAGTGGACACCGCCCTACAATGAGCAGTTCTTC. Translation gives CASSEEWTPPYNEQFF.